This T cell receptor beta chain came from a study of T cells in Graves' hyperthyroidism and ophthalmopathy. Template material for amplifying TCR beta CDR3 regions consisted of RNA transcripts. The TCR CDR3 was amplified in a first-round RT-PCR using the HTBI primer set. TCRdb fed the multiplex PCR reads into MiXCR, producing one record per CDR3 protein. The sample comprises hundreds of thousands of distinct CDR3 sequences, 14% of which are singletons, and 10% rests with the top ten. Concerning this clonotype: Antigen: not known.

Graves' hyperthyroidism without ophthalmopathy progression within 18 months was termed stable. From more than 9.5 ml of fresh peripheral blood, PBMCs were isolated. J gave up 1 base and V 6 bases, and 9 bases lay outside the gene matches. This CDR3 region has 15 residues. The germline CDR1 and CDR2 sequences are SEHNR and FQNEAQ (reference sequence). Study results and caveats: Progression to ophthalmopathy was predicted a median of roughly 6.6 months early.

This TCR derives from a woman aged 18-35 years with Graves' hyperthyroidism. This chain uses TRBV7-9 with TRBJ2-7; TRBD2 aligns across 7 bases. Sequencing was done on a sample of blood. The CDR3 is CASSLSVGGSYEQYF. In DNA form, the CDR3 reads TGTGCCAGCAGTTTATCGGTGGGAGGGTCCTACGAGCAGTACTTC.